The clone carrying this TCR beta chain has ten or more counts. The sample originates from a study of blood T cell repertoires in COVID-19. As handled by the study authors: Estimated nucleated cell counts came from reference gene primer amplification. Assay: immunoSEQ multiplex PCR; the TCRdb copy retains only in-frame clones and omits some. That table gives V, J and clone size, and the DNA gave D and trimming. The sample gives some 260,000 clones, around 89% of which show up once; around 0.91% is in the top ten. The CDR3 has 12 amino acids. Germline CDR1 reads MNHEY; CDR2 reads SVGAGI. The V and J ends lost 5 bases and 8 bases respectively, with 12 bases between them.

This sequence was found in a woman in her thirties or forties who had recovered from COVID-19. V is TRBV6-5 and J is TRBJ1-2; D perhaps matches TRBD1 (5 bases). The sequencing sample was made of peripheral blood. CDR3 sequence (DNA): TGTGCCAGCAGTATGGGGGGACGCGGCTACACCTTC. Residues: CASSMGGRGYTF.